These T cell receptor beta chains were read from a single sample in a study of blood T cell repertoires in COVID-19. Sequenced by immunoSEQ multiplex PCR; TCRdb stores in-frame clones only, minus some. Here the sample spans around 56,000 clones, around four fifths being singletons. The sample taken for sequencing was peripheral blood. These receptor sequences come from a woman between 65 and 79 years old with acute or convalescent COVID-19. CDR3s leave out the opening cysteine and the closing phenylalanine or tryptophan. Size is omitted from some rows. Given values are once, few, many or a class for expanded clones.

j_call clone_size v_call cdr3_aa
TRBJ1-5 NA TRBV30 ACRQGGNQPQH
TRBJ2-5 many TRBV19 ASKIGLNAVETQY
TRBJ1-6 few TRBV6-6 ASSTQTGYNSPLH
TRBJ1-2 NA TRBV29-1 SVESRSYGYT
TRBJ1-3 NA TRBV6-5 ASSRPTGGNTIY
TRBJ1-3 once TRBV5-1 ASSVGQGSPGNTIY
TRBJ1-1 NA TRBV7-3 ASSLTRSGMGTEAF
TRBJ2-7 NA TRBV6-5 ASSLGETLYEQY
TRBJ2-1 few TRBV2 ASSAGQGEFSNEQF
TRBJ2-1 NA TRBV27 ASSKEGRSSYNEQF
TRBJ1-2 few TRBV13 ASSFGTGQRDT
TRBJ1-2 few TRBV4-1 ASSQGSFPPGYT
TRBJ1-6 once TRBV5-1 ASSLQQGRSPLH
TRBJ1-1 NA TRBV3-1/TRBV3-2 ASSNSGREAF
TRBJ2-7 NA TRBV6-2/TRBV6-3 ASSYSRLAGTSFYEQY
TRBJ2-3 NA TRBV4-2 ASSQRRGGTTDTQY
TRBJ2-1 few TRBV5-1 ASSPRAGKSSYNEQF
TRBJ1-1 once TRBV4-1 ASSLRTDLNTEAF
TRBJ2-3 NA TRBV5-1 ASSPVGQDPTDTQY
TRBJ1-1 NA TRBV6-6 ASSLYLYGARGTGTEAF
TRBJ1-2 few TRBV5-4 ASSPPGGVANYGYT
TRBJ2-5 many TRBV7-9 ASSSGQGQETQY
TRBJ1-1 NA TRBV25-1 ASSRDQGSTEAF
TRBJ1-1 NA TRBV6-5 ASSRQGTNTEAF
TRBJ1-2 NA TRBV27 ASSFRPVTVGGYGYT
TRBJ2-3 NA TRBV6-5 ASSSRDRGTDTQY
TRBJ1-2 NA TRBV12-3/TRBV12-4 ASTPGGGYT
TRBJ2-2 NA TRBV9 ASSVVGIGTGELF
TRBJ1-5 NA TRBV9 ASSVSSGSNQPQH
TRBJ1-1 NA TRBV14 ASLRGGTNTEAF
TRBJ1-5 once TRBV3-1/TRBV3-2 ASSHSGGPINQPQH
TRBJ1-1 NA TRBV4-1 ASTFGGGNTEAF
TRBJ1-2 many TRBV3-1/TRBV3-2 ASSLRVAYGYT
TRBJ2-3 NA TRBV7-9 ASSLGRREPPSTDTQY
TRBJ1-2 once TRBV7-9 ASALPGTYNYGYT
TRBJ2-1 NA TRBV29-1 SVEPVGLAGIHYNEQF
TRBJ2-5 NA TRBV5-4 ASSLAGGLETQY
TRBJ1-2 once TRBV4-1 ASSQDTRAGVDNGYT
TRBJ2-7 NA TRBV25-1 ASSAAGTGAGEQY
TRBJ2-1 NA TRBV5-5 ASSLRAGGRSYNEQF
TRBJ1-4 NA TRBV7-6 ASSRTGTPDEKLF